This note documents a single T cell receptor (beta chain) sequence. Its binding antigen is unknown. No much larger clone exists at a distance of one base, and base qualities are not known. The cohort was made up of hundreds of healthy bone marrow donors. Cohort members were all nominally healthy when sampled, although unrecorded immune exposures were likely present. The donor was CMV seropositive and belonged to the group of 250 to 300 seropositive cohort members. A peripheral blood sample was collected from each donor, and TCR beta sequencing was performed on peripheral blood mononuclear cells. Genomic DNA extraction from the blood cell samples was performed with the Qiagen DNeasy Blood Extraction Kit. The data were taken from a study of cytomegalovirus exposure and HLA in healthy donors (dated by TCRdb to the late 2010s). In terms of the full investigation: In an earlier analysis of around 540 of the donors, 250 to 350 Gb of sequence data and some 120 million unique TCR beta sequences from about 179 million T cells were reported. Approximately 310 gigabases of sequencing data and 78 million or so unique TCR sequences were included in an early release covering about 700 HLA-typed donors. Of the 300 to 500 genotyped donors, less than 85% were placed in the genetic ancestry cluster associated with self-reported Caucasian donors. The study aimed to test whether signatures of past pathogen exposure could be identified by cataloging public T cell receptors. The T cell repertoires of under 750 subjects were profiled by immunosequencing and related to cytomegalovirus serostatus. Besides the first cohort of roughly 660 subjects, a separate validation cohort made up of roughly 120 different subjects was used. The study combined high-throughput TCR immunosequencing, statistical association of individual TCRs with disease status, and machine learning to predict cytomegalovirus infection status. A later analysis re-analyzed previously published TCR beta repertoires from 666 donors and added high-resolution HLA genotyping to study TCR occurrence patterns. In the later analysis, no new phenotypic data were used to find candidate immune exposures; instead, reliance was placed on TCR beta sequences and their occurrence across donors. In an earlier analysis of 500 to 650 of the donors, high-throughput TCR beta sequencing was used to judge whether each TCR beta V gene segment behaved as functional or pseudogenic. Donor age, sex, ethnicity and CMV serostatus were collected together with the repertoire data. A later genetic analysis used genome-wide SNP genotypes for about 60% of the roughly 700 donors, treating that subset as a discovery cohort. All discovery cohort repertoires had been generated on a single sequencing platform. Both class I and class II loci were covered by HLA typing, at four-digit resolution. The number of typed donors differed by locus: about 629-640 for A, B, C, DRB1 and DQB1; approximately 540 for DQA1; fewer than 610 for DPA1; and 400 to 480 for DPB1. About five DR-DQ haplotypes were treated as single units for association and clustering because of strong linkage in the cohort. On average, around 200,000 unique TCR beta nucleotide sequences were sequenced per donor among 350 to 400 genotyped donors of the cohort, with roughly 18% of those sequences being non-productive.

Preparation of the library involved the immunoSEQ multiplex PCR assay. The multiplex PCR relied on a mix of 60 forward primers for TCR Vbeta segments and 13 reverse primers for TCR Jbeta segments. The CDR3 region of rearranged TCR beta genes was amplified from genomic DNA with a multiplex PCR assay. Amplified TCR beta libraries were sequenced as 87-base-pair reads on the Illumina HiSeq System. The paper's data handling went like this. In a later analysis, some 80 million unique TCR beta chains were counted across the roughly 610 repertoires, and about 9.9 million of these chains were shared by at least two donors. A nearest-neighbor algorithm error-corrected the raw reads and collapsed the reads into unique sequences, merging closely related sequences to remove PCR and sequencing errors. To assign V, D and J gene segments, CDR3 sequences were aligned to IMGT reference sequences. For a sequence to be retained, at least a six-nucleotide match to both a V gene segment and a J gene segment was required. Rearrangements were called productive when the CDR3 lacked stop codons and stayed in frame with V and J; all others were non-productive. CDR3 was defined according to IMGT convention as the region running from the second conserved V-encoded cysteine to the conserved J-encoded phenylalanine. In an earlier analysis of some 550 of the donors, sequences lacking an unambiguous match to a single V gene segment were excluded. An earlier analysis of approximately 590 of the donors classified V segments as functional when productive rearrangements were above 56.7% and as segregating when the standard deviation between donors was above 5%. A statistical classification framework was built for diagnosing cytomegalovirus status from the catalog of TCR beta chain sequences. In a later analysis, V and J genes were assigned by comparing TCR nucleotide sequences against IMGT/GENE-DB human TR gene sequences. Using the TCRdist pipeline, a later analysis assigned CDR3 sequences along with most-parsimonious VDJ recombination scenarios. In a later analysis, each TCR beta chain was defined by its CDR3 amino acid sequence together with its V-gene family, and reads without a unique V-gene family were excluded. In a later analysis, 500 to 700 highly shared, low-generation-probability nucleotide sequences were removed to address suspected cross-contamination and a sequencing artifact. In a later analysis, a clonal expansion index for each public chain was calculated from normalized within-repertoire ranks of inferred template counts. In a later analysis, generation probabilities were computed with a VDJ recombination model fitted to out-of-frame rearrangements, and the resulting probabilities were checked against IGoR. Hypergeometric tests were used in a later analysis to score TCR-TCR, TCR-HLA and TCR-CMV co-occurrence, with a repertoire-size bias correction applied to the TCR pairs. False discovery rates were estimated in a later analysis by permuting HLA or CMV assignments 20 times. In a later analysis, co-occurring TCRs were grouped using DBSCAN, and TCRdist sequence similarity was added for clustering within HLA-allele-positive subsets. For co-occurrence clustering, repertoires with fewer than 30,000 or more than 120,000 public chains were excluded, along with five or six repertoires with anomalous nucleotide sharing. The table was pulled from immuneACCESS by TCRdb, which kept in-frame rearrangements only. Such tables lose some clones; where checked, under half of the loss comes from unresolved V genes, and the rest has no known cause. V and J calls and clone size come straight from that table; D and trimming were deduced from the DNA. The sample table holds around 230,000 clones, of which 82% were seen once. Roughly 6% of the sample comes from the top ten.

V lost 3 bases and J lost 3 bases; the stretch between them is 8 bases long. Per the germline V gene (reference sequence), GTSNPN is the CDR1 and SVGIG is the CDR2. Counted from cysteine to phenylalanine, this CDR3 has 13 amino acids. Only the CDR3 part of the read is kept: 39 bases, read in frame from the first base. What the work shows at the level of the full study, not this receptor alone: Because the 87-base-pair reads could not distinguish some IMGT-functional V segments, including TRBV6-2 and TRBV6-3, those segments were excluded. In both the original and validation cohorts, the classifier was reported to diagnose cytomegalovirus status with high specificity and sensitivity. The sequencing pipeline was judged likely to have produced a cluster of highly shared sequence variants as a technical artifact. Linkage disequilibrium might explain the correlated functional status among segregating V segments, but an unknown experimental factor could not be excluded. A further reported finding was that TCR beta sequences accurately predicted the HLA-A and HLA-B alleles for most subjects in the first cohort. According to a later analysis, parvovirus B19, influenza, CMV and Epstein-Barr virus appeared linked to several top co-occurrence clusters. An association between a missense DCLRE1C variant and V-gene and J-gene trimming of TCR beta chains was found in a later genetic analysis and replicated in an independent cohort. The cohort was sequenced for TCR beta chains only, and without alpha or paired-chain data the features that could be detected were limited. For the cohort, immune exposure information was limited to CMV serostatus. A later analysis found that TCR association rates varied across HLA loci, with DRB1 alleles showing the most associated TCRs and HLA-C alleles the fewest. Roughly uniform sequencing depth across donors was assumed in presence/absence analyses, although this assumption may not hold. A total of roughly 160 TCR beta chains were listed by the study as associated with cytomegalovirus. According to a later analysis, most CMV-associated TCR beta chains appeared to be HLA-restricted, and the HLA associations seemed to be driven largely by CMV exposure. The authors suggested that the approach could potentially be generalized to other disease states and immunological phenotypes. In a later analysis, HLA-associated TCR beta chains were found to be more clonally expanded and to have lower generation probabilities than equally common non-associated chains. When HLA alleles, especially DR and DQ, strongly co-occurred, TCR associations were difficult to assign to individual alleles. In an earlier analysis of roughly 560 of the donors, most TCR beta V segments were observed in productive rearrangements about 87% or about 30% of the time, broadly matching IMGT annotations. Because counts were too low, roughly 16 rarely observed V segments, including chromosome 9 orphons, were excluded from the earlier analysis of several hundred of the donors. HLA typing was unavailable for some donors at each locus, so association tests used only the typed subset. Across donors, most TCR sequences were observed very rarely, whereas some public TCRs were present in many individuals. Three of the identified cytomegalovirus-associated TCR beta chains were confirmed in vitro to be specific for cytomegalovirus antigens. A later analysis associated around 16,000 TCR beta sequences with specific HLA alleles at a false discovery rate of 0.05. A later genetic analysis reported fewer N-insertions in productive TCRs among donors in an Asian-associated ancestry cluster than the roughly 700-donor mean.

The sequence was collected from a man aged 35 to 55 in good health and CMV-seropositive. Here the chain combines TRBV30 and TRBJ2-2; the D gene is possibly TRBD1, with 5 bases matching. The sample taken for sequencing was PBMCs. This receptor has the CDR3 CAWRGRDTGELFF. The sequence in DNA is TGTGCCTGGAGGGGCAGGGACACCGGGGAGCTGTTTTTT.